The sequence of this T cell receptor beta chain was determined in a study of T cells in Graves' hyperthyroidism and ophthalmopathy. Study-wide points: Separation of ophthalmopathy from stable hyperthyroidism was achieved by a 13 V-J model.

A remark on this clonotype: Its antigen remains unknown.

Using RNA transcripts as the source, TCR beta CDR3 regions were amplified. HTBI primers drove first-round RT-PCR of the TCR CDR3. TCRdb passed the multiplex PCR reads through MiXCR, listing each CDR3 protein once. This table holds 250,000 to 300,000 distinct CDR3 sequences, around 15% found once. Germline loops: CDR1 SGHDT, CDR2 YYEEEE. V was trimmed by 5 bases and J by 3 bases, leaving 8 bases between them. The CDR3 is 12 residues long. Those with hyperthyroidism were 18 to 65 years old, newly diagnosed, and ill for under 2 months. The chain uses TRBV5-6 and TRBJ1-1; D possibly corresponds to TRBD1 (5 bases). The sample consisted of blood. The clonotype comes from a woman aged 40 to 49 with Graves' hyperthyroidism. The CDR3 reads CASSHRYTEAFF. The DNA for the CDR3 is TGTGCCAGCAGTCACAGGTACACTGAAGCTTTCTTT.